The 28 T cell receptor beta chains below were found in one sample sequenced in a study of cytotoxic CD8 clonotypes in ibrutinib-treated CLL. Method: immunoSEQ multiplex PCR; TCRdb's copy keeps in-frame clones and lacks some. The sample yields some 150,000 clones, roughly 76% seen once. This specimen consisted of PBMCs, obtained after 24 months of ibrutinib treatment. These receptors came from a human donor with chronic lymphocytic leukemia.

This chain's CDR3 is CASSPGAADEKLFF. CDR3 nucleotides: TGTGCCAGCTCACCCGGGGCAGCGGATGAAAAACTGTTTTTT. The chain employs TRBV18 and TRBJ1-4; D may be TRBD1 (5 bases). The CDR3 contains 14 residues. Germline loops: CDR1 KGHSH, CDR2 LQKENI. V was trimmed by 3 bases and J by 6 bases, leaving 11 bases between them.

This clone was recorded only once. The chain is built from TRBV2 and TRBJ1-2; the D is unclear. Deletions cut 4 bases from V and 5 bases from J, with 11 bases between. Germline V gene sequence: CDR1 SNHLY, CDR2 FYNNEI. This CDR3 contains 13 residues. The chain's CDR3 is CASSGSATYGYTF. The CDR3 region has the DNA TGTGCCAGCAGTGGGTCAGCCACATATGGCTACACCTTC.

V gene TRBV7-8 combines with J gene TRBJ1-1; D is unclear. Deletions cut 5 bases from V and 10 bases from J, with 20 bases between. The CDR3 extends over 14 amino acids. Germline lookup yields CDR1 SGHVS and CDR2 FQNEAQ. The CDR3 DNA sequence: TGTGCCAGCAGCCGCACGCGAGACTCAGGTGCAGCTTTCTTT. It codes for CASSRTRDSGAAFF.

The chain couples TRBV18 to TRBJ2-5; no definite D call. Germline V gene data show CDR1 as KGHSH and CDR2 as LQKENI. The CDR3 is 12 amino acids. Trimming left V 1 base short and J 3 bases short, with 3 bases between. The CDR3 protein is CASSPLEETQYF. CDR3 coding DNA: TGTGCCAGCTCACCACTGGAAGAGACCCAGTACTTC.

This rearrangement joins TRBV6-1 to TRBJ2-7, with TRBD2 identical over 10 bases. V trimming: 10 bases; J trimming: 2 bases; junction bases outside the gene matches: 5. This CDR3 has 13 amino acids. From germline, CDR1 is MNHNS and CDR2 SASEGT. DNA for the CDR3: TGTGCCACGCAGCGGGGGGGCGCCTACGAGCAGTACTTC. This translates into CATQRGGAYEQYF.

This chain links TRBV27 with TRBJ2-2; D not resolved. This CDR3 has 14 amino acids. Germline lookup yields CDR1 MNHEY and CDR2 SMNVEV (reference sequence). Trimming took 3 bases from V and 1 from J, leaving 6 bases between them. The CDR3 DNA reads as TGTGCCAGCAGTTTGGTAGGGAACACCGGGGAGCTGTTTTTT. Translation: CASSLVGNTGELFF.

This clone was seen more than once but under ten times. The CDR3 loop is CASSLGLAIETQYF. The CDR3 DNA follows: TGTGCCAGCAGCTTAGGACTAGCAATTGAGACCCAGTACTTC. J is TRBJ2-5 and V is TRBV7-8; 7 nucleotides match TRBD2. Germline CDR1 reads SGHVS; CDR2 reads FQNEAQ. V dropped 1 base and J dropped 5; count of bases not matched to a gene: 4. The CDR3 length is 14 residues.

The chain recombines TRBV10-3 with TRBJ2-1, with 11 bases matching TRBD2. Trimming cost V 8 bases and J 3 bases; bases outside gene matches: 6. The V gene's germline CDR1 is ENHRY and CDR2 SYGVKD. The CDR3 sequence is 15 residues long. CDR3 sequence reads: CAIGRGTSGYNEQFF. In nucleotides, the CDR3 is TGTGCCATCGGGAGGGGGACTAGCGGCTACAATGAGCAGTTCTTC.

This chain's CDR3 is CASSSLRVGNTIYF. CDR3 DNA: TGTGCCAGCAGTTCTTTGCGGGTCGGAAACACCATATATTTT. V usage is TRBV6-6 and J usage is TRBJ1-3; no firm D call. This CDR3 contains 14 residues. Germline CDR1 is MNHNY and CDR2 is SVGAGI (reference sequence). Between the trimmed V and J ends, which lost 4 bases and 4 bases, there was a span of 11 bases.

The chain couples TRBV14 to TRBJ2-1; the match to TRBD1 covers 9 bases. The CDR3 is made up of 16 amino acids. After removal of 2 bases from V and 8 bases from J, the junction contained 10 bases not matched to a gene. Germline CDR1 and CDR2: SGHDN and FVKESK. CDR3 loop: CASSQRLGQGTYEQFF. As DNA, the CDR3 is TGTGCCAGCAGCCAAAGGCTTGGACAGGGGACTTATGAGCAGTTCTTC.

The chain recombines TRBV4-2 with TRBJ2-1, with 13 bases matching TRBD2. With V trimmed by 4 bases and J by 2 bases, 5 bases remained unmatched. CDR3 size: 17 residues. Germline CDR1 is LGHNA and CDR2 is YNFKEQ. For the CDR3, the DNA is TGTGCCAGCAGCCCTACGACTAGCGGGGGGCCCTACAATGAGCAGTTCTTC. It translates to CASSPTTSGGPYNEQFF.

The chain links TRBV10-1 to TRBJ2-5; 8 bases agree with TRBD1. Unmatched junction bases numbered 6, after V lost 10 bases and J lost 2 bases. Germline V lookup: CDR1 WNHNN, CDR2 SYGVQD (reference sequence). The CDR3 has 13 amino acids. The CDR3 DNA follows: TGCGCCAAGACAGGGGCCAAGCAAGAGACCCAGTACTTC. Encoded protein: CAKTGAKQETQYF.

The chain uses TRBV7-9 and TRBJ1-5; 10 positions match TRBD1. Germline CDR1 reads SEHNR; CDR2 reads FQNEAQ (reference sequence). V lost 5 bases to trimming and J lost 2 bases; unmatched junction nucleotides: 3. The CDR3 extends over 15 amino acids. This chain's CDR3 is CASSTGTGGNQPQHF. CDR3 sequence (DNA): TGTGCCAGCAGCACTGGGACAGGGGGCAATCAGCCCCAGCATTTT.

This clone has a single count. J is TRBJ2-1 and V is TRBV18, with D possibly being TRBD1 (6 bases). The V gene's germline CDR1 is KGHSH and CDR2 LQKENI. Trimming shortened V by 3 bases and J by 7 bases, and 13 bases separated the two germline ends. The CDR3 has 14 residues. The CDR3 bases are TGTGCCAGCTCACCGGCAGGGGTTAGGAATGAGCAGTTCTTC. Protein product: CASSPAGVRNEQFF. The complete variable domain, with remaining parts taken from reference TRBV18 and TRBJ2-1, reads NAGVMQNPRHLVRRRGQEARLRCSPMKGHSHVYWYRQLPEEGLKFMVYLQKENIIDESGMPKERFSAEFPKEGPSILRIQQVVRGDSAAYFCASSPAGVRNEQFFGPGTRLTVL.

This clone was found many times. The chain links TRBV7-2 to TRBJ1-5, with D possibly matching TRBD1 (5 bases). The germline V gene encodes CDR1 SGHTA and CDR2 FQGNSA. This CDR3 region has 15 residues. With 5 bases removed from V and 4 bases from J, the gap between germline ends came to 15 bases. CDR3 amino acids: CASSPPGTVNQPQHF. DNA of the CDR3: TGTGCCAGCAGCCCCCCCGGGACGGTGAATCAGCCCCAGCATTTT.

In its sample, this clone was seen once. The chain is built from TRBV7-2 and TRBJ1-6; no clear D gene. This CDR3 region has 14 residues. Germline CDR1 SGHTA, CDR2 FQGNSA. With 1 base removed from V and 2 bases from J, the gap between germline ends came to 3 bases. CDR3 region: CASSLVAYNSPLHF. In DNA form, the CDR3 reads TGTGCCAGCAGCTTAGTAGCCTATAATTCACCCCTCCACTTT. The whole variable domain, remainder taken from reference TRBV7-2 and TRBJ1-6, is GAGVSQSPSNKVTEKGKDVELRCDPISGHTALYWYRQSLGQGLEFLIYFQGNSAPDKSGLPSDRFSAERTGGSVSTLTIQRTQQEDSAVYLCASSLVAYNSPLHFGNGTRLTVT.

V gene TRBV5-6 combines with J gene TRBJ2-5; a possible D gene is TRBD2 (5 bases). The ends were cut back, 3 bases at V and 9 bases at J, with 9 bases in the middle. CDR1 and CDR2 (germline): SGHDT, YYEEEE. This CDR3 has 11 residues. CDR3 loop: CASSYGESQYF. The CDR3 coding sequence is TGTGCCAGCAGCTACGGGGAGTCCCAGTACTTC.

The V gene is TRBV7-9, the J gene TRBJ1-4, with a tentative D call TRBD1 (5 bases). This CDR3 has 12 residues. V was shortened by 8 bases and J by 5 bases, with 9 bases between the two germline ends. Germline V gene data show CDR1 as SEHNR and CDR2 as FQNEAQ (reference sequence). The CDR3 region has the DNA TGTGCCAGCGCGGGGGGGAATGAAAAACTGTTTTTT. This encodes CASAGGNEKLFF. Together with reference TRBV7-9 and TRBJ1-4, the CDR3 gives the full variable domain: DTGVSQNPRHKITKRGQNVTFRCDPISEHNRLYWYRQTLGQGPEFLTYFQNEAQLEKSRLLSDRFSAERPKGSFSTLEIQRTEQGDSAMYLCASAGGNEKLFFGSGTQLSVL.

This chain joins TRBV11-3 and TRBJ2-2; D is uncertain. The germline V gene has CDR1 SGHNT and CDR2 YENEEA. With 5 bases removed from V and 5 bases from J, the gap between germline ends came to 12 bases. The CDR3 is made up of 14 amino acids. The CDR3: CASSPGLETGELFF. For the CDR3, the DNA is TGTGCCAGCAGCCCCGGCCTAGAGACCGGGGAGCTGTTTTTT.

This chain joins TRBV19 and TRBJ1-5; D may be TRBD1 (5 bases). Germline assignment: CDR1 LNHDA and CDR2 SQIVND (reference sequence). This CDR3 region has 12 residues. The germline V and J ends were trimmed by 6 bases and 11 bases, with 14 bases remaining between them. The chain's CDR3 is CASRGGSGTQHF. The CDR3, as DNA: TGTGCCAGTAGGGGGGGATCGGGTACCCAGCATTTT.

This chain connects TRBV5-6 to TRBJ2-7; 8 bases fit TRBD2. The germline V gene encodes CDR1 SGHDT and CDR2 YYEEEE. Losses at the gene ends were 4 bases for V and 3 bases for J; bases not matched to a gene: 6. The CDR3 totals 14 residues. The CDR3 DNA follows: TGTGCCAGCAGCCCCGGGGGGGCCTACTACGAGCAGTACTTC. Its protein product is CASSPGGAYYEQYF.

The rearrangement joins TRBV16 to TRBJ1-2, with D possibly matching TRBD1 (6 bases). The CDR3 length is 13 residues. Trimming left V 1 base short and J 7 bases short, with 10 bases between. The V gene's germline CDR1 is KGHSY and CDR2 FQNENV. In DNA form, the CDR3 reads TGTGCCAGCAGCCAATTGGGGGCTGGTGGCTACACCTTC. Translating gives CASSQLGAGGYTF.

This clone occurred a few times. The junction shows a germline mismatch at one end, possibly a read error. This rearrangement joins TRBV7-7 to TRBJ1-6; a weak D match, TRBD1 (6 bases). CDR1 is SSHAT and CDR2 is FNYEAQ in the germline V gene (reference sequence). The CDR3 consists of 16 residues. CDR3 coding DNA: TGTGCTAGCAGCTTAGCGGCCGGGGGCCGATATTCACCCCTCCACTTT. Amino acid sequence: CASSLAAGGRYSPLHF.

V usage is TRBV6-1 and J usage is TRBJ2-2; D gene uncertain. The CDR3 extends over 12 amino acids. Trimming cost V 2 bases and J 6 bases, with 4 bases left between them. The germline CDR1 and CDR2 sequences are MNHNS and SASEGT. The CDR3 DNA is TGTGCCAGCAGTGAACTTGCCGGGGAGCTGTTTTTT. Protein sequence: CASSELAGELFF.

The CDR3 loop reads CASSSQGVNDNEQFF. As DNA, the CDR3 is TGTGCCAGCAGCTCCCAGGGGGTCAATGACAATGAGCAGTTCTTC. The chain uses TRBV7-2 and TRBJ2-1; 7 bases fit TRBD1. V lost 4 bases to trimming and J lost 5 bases; unmatched junction nucleotides: 8. The germline V gene encodes CDR1 SGHTA and CDR2 FQGNSA. The CDR3 runs to 15 residues.

This clone was counted at least ten times. J is TRBJ2-1 and V is TRBV4-2; possible D gene TRBD2, 6 bases. Germline CDR1 is LGHNA and CDR2 is YNFKEQ. This CDR3 region has 14 residues. The V and J ends lost 1 base and 7 bases respectively, with 11 bases between them. The CDR3 nucleotides are TGTGCCAGCAGCCAAGGGTTAGCGGAGAATGAGCAGTTCTTC. Protein: CASSQGLAENEQFF.

This chain links TRBV9 with TRBJ2-2; D is perhaps TRBD2 (5 bases). This CDR3 has 14 amino acids. Per the germline V gene, CDR1 is SGDLS and CDR2 is YYNGEE. V dropped 4 bases and J dropped 5 bases, with 12 bases sitting between them. The CDR3 nucleotides are TGTGCCAGCAGCCCAATTAGCGAGACCGGGGAGCTGTTTTTT. It translates to CASSPISETGELFF.

The chain carries TRBV27 and TRBJ1-1; TRBD1 is a possible D gene (5 bases). Germline loops: CDR1 MNHEY, CDR2 SMNVEV (reference sequence). There are 14 residues in the CDR3. The V end lost 6 bases, the J end lost 0 bases, and 11 bases lay between the germline ends. Here the CDR3 DNA reads TGTGCCAGCAGCTGGGGGGGTCTGAACACTGAAGCTTTCTTT. Translated, it gives CASSWGGLNTEAFF.